Listed here are 19 T cell receptor beta chains from one sample, sequenced in a study of T cells in Graves' hyperthyroidism and ophthalmopathy. Regions amplified from RNA transcripts were the TCR beta CDR3 regions. Initially, a first-round RT-PCR of the TCR CDR3 employed the HTBI primer set. TCRdb reprocessed the multiplex PCR reads with MiXCR, giving one entry per CDR3 protein. The repertoire consists of about 46,000 distinct CDR3 sequences, with around half occurring once and the leading ten covering 30% to 35%. What was sequenced was peripheral blood or thyroid tissue (not recorded which). The origin of the receptors is a woman aged 45-59 years with Graves' hyperthyroidism.

This chain uses TRBV20-1 with TRBJ2-5; 9 bases agree with TRBD1. Germline assignment: CDR1 DFQATT and CDR2 SNEGSKA (reference sequence). This CDR3 is built from 14 residues. J gave up 3 bases and V 6 bases, and 8 bases lay outside the gene matches. Here the CDR3 DNA reads TGCAGTGCCGACAGGGGGGACACTGAAGAGACCCAGTACTTC. Residues: CSADRGDTEETQYF.

In its sample, this clonotype was seen many times. The chain uses TRBV6-6 and TRBJ2-7; no definite D call. Looked up from germline, CDR1 is MNHNY and CDR2 is SVGAGI (reference sequence). Trimming took off 6 bases at V and 5 bases at J, with 17 bases between the two ends. The CDR3 is made up of 14 amino acids. The CDR3 is CASSQSSAGDEQYF. CDR3 DNA sequence: TGTGCCAGCAGCCAATCCTCGGCAGGAGACGAGCAGTACTTC.

V is TRBV5-5 and J is TRBJ2-2; D is uncertain. Germline V gene data show CDR1 as SGHKS and CDR2 as YYEKEE (reference sequence). The CDR3 covers 15 residues. The V end was cut by 0 bases, the J end by 0 bases, with 6 bases between. The CDR3 nucleotides read TGTGCCAGCAGCTTGGACAGATCGAACACCGGGGAGCTGTTTTTT. This translates into CASSLDRSNTGELFF.

This clonotype was counted ten times or more. The chain couples TRBV28 to TRBJ1-5; D not certain. Looked up from germline, CDR1 is MDHEN and CDR2 is SYDVKM. V was pared by 5 bases and J by 1 base, with 12 bases between. CDR3 size: 15 residues. This CDR3 is CASSPATGSNQPQHF. Written as DNA, the CDR3 is TGTGCCAGCAGTCCCGCCACGGGAAGCAATCAGCCCCAGCATTTT.

This clonotype was picked up many times. The chain uses TRBV7-8 and TRBJ1-5; a weak D match, TRBD1 (5 bases). Between the trimmed V and J ends, which lost 5 bases and 1 base, there was a span of 12 bases. Per the germline V gene, CDR1 is SGHVS and CDR2 is FQNEAQ. This CDR3 is 15 amino acids long. The CDR3 region has the DNA TGTGCCAGCAGCCCCAGGGACGGAAGCAATCAGCCCCAGCATTTT. Residues: CASSPRDGSNQPQHF. The full variable domain, rest sourced from reference TRBV7-8 and TRBJ1-5, is GAGVSQSPRYKVAKRGQDVALRCDPISGHVSLFWYQQALGQGPEFLTYFQNEAQLDKSGLPSDRFFAERPEGSVSTLKIQRTQQEDSAVYLCASSPRDGSNQPQHFGDGTRLSIL.

This clonotype was seen many times. V gene TRBV7-2 combines with J gene TRBJ2-7, with unresolved D. V was trimmed by 1 base and J by 0 bases, leaving 7 bases between them. CDR1 SGHTA and CDR2 FQGNSA come from the germline V gene. This CDR3 is 14 amino acids long. The CDR3 region has the DNA TGTGCCAGCAGCTTAGACCACAGCTCCTACGAGCAGTACTTC. This translates into CASSLDHSSYEQYF.

The V gene is TRBV20-1, the J gene TRBJ2-1; D is uncertain. Germline V gene lookup returns CDR1 DFQATT and CDR2 SNEGSKA (reference sequence). This CDR3 is 13 amino acids long. V was cut by 5 bases and J by 7 bases, with 15 bases left in between. The CDR3 nucleotides read TGCAGTGCTGATGCCCCAGGAGATAATGAGCAGTTCTTC. Encoded protein: CSADAPGDNEQFF.

This clonotype is medium-sized (0.01 to 0.1%) by share. The chain has TRBV7-2 and TRBJ1-1; perhaps TRBD1 as D (6 bases). This CDR3 contains 15 residues. Germline-derived CDR1 and CDR2 are SGHTA and FQGNSA. Trimming removed 4 bases from V and 4 bases from J, with 16 bases in between. The DNA of the CDR3 is TGTGCCAGCAGCTCACGACAGGCCCGGGGCACTGAAGCTTTCTTT. It translates to CASSSRQARGTEAFF.

Turning to this clonotype: Since the CDR3 does not end with the conserved phenylalanine or tryptophan, this likely comes from a read error. The limits of the CDR3 on the DNA are not certain, so only TCRdb's listed CDR3 is given. The genes are TRBV12-3 or TRBV12-4 and TRBJ2-2; the D segment call TRBD1 is taken from the table without a DNA check. The CDR3 has 14 residues if both end residues are counted. The CDR3 reads CASSTGANTGELLA.

The V and J genes are TRBV7-3 and TRBJ2-7; D might be TRBD2 (5 bases). The CDR3 runs to 14 residues. The germline gives CDR1 SGHTA, CDR2 FQGTGA. V lost 1 base, J lost 2 bases, and 9 bases lay in between. This CDR3 reads CASSLMARAYEQYF. CDR3 coding DNA: TGTGCCAGCAGCTTAATGGCGAGGGCCTACGAGCAGTACTTC. The complete variable domain, with remaining parts taken from reference TRBV7-3 and TRBJ2-7, reads GAGVSQTPSNKVTEKGKYVELRCDPISGHTALYWYRQSLGQGPEFLIYFQGTGAADDSGLPNDRFFAVRPEGSVSTLKIQRTERGDSAVYLCASSLMARAYEQYFGPGTRLTVT.

V is TRBV7-6 and J is TRBJ1-5; perhaps TRBD1 as D (6 bases). Trimming took 3 bases from V and 7 from J, leaving 10 bases between them. The germline CDR1 and CDR2 sequences are SGHVS and FNYEAQ. The CDR3 covers 13 residues. The CDR3 DNA reads TGTGCCAGCAGCTTGGCAGGGGACCAGCCCCAGCATTTT. Residues: CASSLAGDQPQHF.

The chain is built from TRBV10-3 and TRBJ1-5; 8 positions agree with TRBD1. This CDR3 comprises 14 residues. CDR1 is ENHRY, CDR2 SYGVKD, per germline. V trimming: 5 bases; J trimming: 5 bases; junction bases outside the gene matches: 5. CDR3 DNA: TGTGCCATCAGTCCAGGGGGCGTCGATCAGCCCCAGCATTTT. This translates into CAISPGGVDQPQHF.

This sequence joins TRBV10-2 and TRBJ2-7; TRBD1 agrees at 7 bases. J lost 3 bases, V lost 6 bases, and 11 bases had no gene match. The CDR3 is 15 amino acids. Germline CDR1 is WSHSY and CDR2 is SAAADI. The CDR3 loop reads CASRDTTGPNYEQYF. CDR3 DNA sequence: TGCGCCAGCAGGGACACGACAGGGCCCAACTACGAGCAGTACTTC.

The CDR3 coding sequence is TGTGCCAGCAGTTGGGCGGGTCGTCAAGAGACCCAGTACTTC. This encodes CASSWAGRQETQYF. The chain joins TRBV12-3 or TRBV12-4 to TRBJ2-5, with TRBD2 as a possible D gene (5 bases). V lost 4 bases to trimming and J lost 2 bases, with 11 bases between them. The CDR3 contains 14 residues.

Ten or more counts support this clonotype. The chain combines TRBV10-3 with TRBJ1-4; maybe TRBD1 (6 bases). The CDR3 is 15 amino acids. Germline assignment: CDR1 ENHRY and CDR2 SYGVKD. Trimming left V 0 bases short and J 5 bases short, with 10 bases between. CDR3 loop: CAISESGTRNEKLFF. For the CDR3, the DNA is TGTGCCATCAGTGAGTCCGGGACACGGAATGAAAAACTGTTTTTT.

This clonotype was detected only a few times. Germline is not matched at one junction end, which may reflect a read error. This chain connects TRBV7-7 to TRBJ2-7; 7 bases line up with TRBD2. Germline V gene lookup returns CDR1 SSHAT and CDR2 FNYEAQ (reference sequence). The CDR3 runs to 14 residues. The CDR3 nucleotides are TGTGCCACCAGCAGCGTCCGGGAGGAGTACGAGCAGTACTTC. It is translated as CATSSVREEYEQYF.

This clonotype showed up just a few times. For the CDR3, the DNA is TGTGCCACCAGCAGAGAGAGGGATGGCTACACCTTC. Translating gives CATSRERDGYTF. The chain couples TRBV15 to TRBJ1-2, with no clear D. This CDR3 comprises 12 residues. Trimming stripped 0 bases from V and 6 bases from J, with 5 bases between. Germline V gene sequence: CDR1 LNHNV, CDR2 YYDKDF (reference sequence).

This chain connects TRBV7-3 to TRBJ2-7, with TRBD2 matching 14 bases. Per germline, CDR1 SGHTA and CDR2 FQGTGA. The CDR3 consists of 16 residues. J lost 7 bases, V lost 5 bases, and 10 bases had no gene match. DNA of the CDR3: TGTGCCAGCAGCCTATACCCGGGACTAGCGGGAGAAGAGCAGTACTTC. Residues: CASSLYPGLAGEEQYF.

This clonotype has a handful of counts. As the CDR3 is not closed by the conserved phenylalanine or tryptophan, this likely results from a read error. This sequence joins TRBV28 and TRBJ2-7; 8 bases map to TRBD2. This CDR3 has 15 amino acids. Germline lookup yields CDR1 MDHEN and CDR2 SYDVKM. J gave up 4 bases and V 5 bases, and 10 bases lay outside the gene matches. CDR3 residues: CASSPRGGRVYEQYS. Written as DNA, the CDR3 is TGTGCCAGCAGTCCCCGCGGGGGGCGAGTATACGAGCAGTACTCC.